The 23 T cell receptor beta chains in this list originate from one sample, sequenced in a study of cytomegalovirus exposure and HLA in healthy donors. A multiplex PCR was run with 60 Vbeta primers and 13 Jbeta primers. Measured with immunoSEQ multiplex PCR; TCRdb has only the in-frame clones, and not every one. The sample includes some 180,000 clones. The sequenced sample consisted of PBMCs. Receptor source: a man aged 30 to 45 in good health and CMV-seronegative.

This chain links TRBV15 with TRBJ1-3; D remains ambiguous. Looked up from germline, CDR1 is LNHNV and CDR2 is YYDKDF (reference sequence). The CDR3 loop spans 17 amino acids. V lost 0 bases and J lost 2, with 14 bases in between. CDR3 protein: CATSRDVTAGTGNTIYF. CDR3 bases: TGTGCCACCAGCAGAGATGTTACAGCAGGAACTGGAAACACCATATATTTT.

This chain joins TRBV5-1 and TRBJ2-7; 15 positions match TRBD2. This CDR3 spans 16 amino acids. V trimming: 4 bases; J trimming: 6 bases; junction bases outside the gene matches: 8. Germline CDR1 and CDR2: SGHRS and YFSETQ. The CDR3 DNA follows: TGCGCCAGCAGCACACCGGGACTAGCGGGAGGATCCGAGCAGTACTTC. Translating gives CASSTPGLAGGSEQYF. Full variable domain (remainder filled in from reference TRBV5-1 and TRBJ2-7): KAGVTQTPRYLIKTRGQQVTLSCSPISGHRSVSWYQQTPGQGLQFLFEYFSETQRNKGNFPGRFSGRQFSNSRSEMNVSTLELGDSALYLCASSTPGLAGGSEQYFGPGTRLTVT.

The CDR3 coding sequence is TGTGCCAGCAGCTTGGAGGGGTCACAGCCCCAGCATTTT. Encoded protein: CASSLEGSQPQHF. The chain couples TRBV5-4 to TRBJ1-5; tentative D call: TRBD1 (5 bases). Germline V gene lookup returns CDR1 SGHNT and CDR2 YYREEE (reference sequence). The CDR3 contains 13 residues. Trimming cost V 0 bases and J 7 bases, with 8 bases left between them.

V and J are TRBV14 and TRBJ2-3, with D uncertain. Germline V gene sequence: CDR1 SGHDN, CDR2 FVKESK. Trimming stripped 3 bases from V and 3 bases from J, with 7 bases between. CDR3 length: 13 amino acids. Written as DNA, the CDR3 is TGTGCCAGCAGCCAGCGAATAACAGATACGCAGTATTTT. Translating it yields CASSQRITDTQYF.

This chain joins TRBV6-6 and TRBJ2-3, with 8 bases lining up with TRBD2. Germline V CDR1 and CDR2: MNHNY, SVGAGI (reference sequence). With V trimmed by 6 bases and J by 3 bases, 2 bases remained unmatched. The CDR3 extends over 13 amino acids. CDR3 nucleotides: TGTGCCAGCAGAACGGGAGGGACAGATACGCAGTATTTT. Its translation is CASRTGGTDTQYF.

The CDR3 DNA follows: TGTGCCATCAGTGAGTCAGAAGGGAGGATTCAGTACTTC. Its translation is CAISESEGRIQYF. The chain is built from TRBV10-3 and TRBJ2-4; possibly TRBD2 for D (6 bases). This CDR3 comprises 13 residues. Trimming left V 0 bases short and J 10 bases short, with 10 bases between. Germline V CDR1 and CDR2: ENHRY, SYGVKD.

V and J are TRBV4-3 and TRBJ2-7; 11 bases are a match to TRBD1. CDR3 size: 16 residues. CDR1 and CDR2 from the germline V gene are LGHNA and YSLEER. With 4 bases clipped from V and 3 bases from J, the junction kept 8 bases outside the gene matches. The CDR3 DNA follows: TGCGCCAGCAGCCCGAAAACCGGGACAGGGGGCTACGAGCAGTACTTC. This translates into CASSPKTGTGGYEQYF.

This chain connects TRBV29-1 to TRBJ1-1; the match to TRBD1 covers 7 bases. The length of the CDR3 is 12 residues. V dropped 8 bases and J dropped 3; count of bases not matched to a gene: 6. The germline CDR1 and CDR2 sequences are SQVTM and ANQGSEA. This CDR3 reads CSPTRGYTEAFF. The CDR3 DNA reads TGCAGCCCAACCAGGGGGTACACTGAAGCTTTCTTT.

The rearrangement links TRBV12-5 to TRBJ2-7; 9 nucleotides agree with TRBD2. The CDR3 has 11 residues. Germline CDR1 is LGHNT and CDR2 is FRNRAP. The CDR3 coding sequence is TGTGCCTCTAGCGGGGCACCCGAGCAGTACTTC. It encodes CASSGAPEQYF.

The V and J genes are TRBV7-9 and TRBJ2-2, with 8 bases aligning to TRBD1. The length of the CDR3 is 13 residues. Per germline, CDR1 SEHNR and CDR2 FQNEAQ (reference sequence). The V gene end was trimmed by 9 bases and the J gene end by 10 bases; junction bases not matched to a gene: 10. As DNA, the CDR3 is TGTGCCAGGACAGGGGAGTATGCCGAGGAGCTGTTTTTT. Encoded protein: CARTGEYAEELFF.

This chain joins TRBV7-2 and TRBJ2-3, with D hard to call. The CDR3 contains 12 residues. V dropped 6 bases and J dropped 0 bases, with 4 bases sitting between them. The germline V gene has CDR1 SGHTA and CDR2 FQGNSA. The CDR3 nucleotides are TGTGCCAGCAGAGCTAGCACAGATACGCAGTATTTT. Encoded protein: CASRASTDTQYF.

The chain links TRBV28 to TRBJ1-5; D remains ambiguous. The germline V and J ends were trimmed by 5 bases and 4 bases, with 3 bases remaining between them. The CDR3 sequence is 11 residues long. The germline V gene encodes CDR1 MDHEN and CDR2 SYDVKM. The CDR3 protein is CASSQNQPQHF. DNA for the CDR3: TGTGCCAGCAGTCAAAATCAGCCCCAGCATTTT.

The chain is built from TRBV18 and TRBJ2-5, with TRBD2 matching over 9 bases. This CDR3 has 14 residues. CDR1 is KGHSH and CDR2 is LQKENI in the germline V gene. Trimming took 2 bases from V and 7 from J; bases not matched to a gene: 5. The CDR3 loop is CASSPAGGSGTQYF. The CDR3 coding sequence is TGTGCCAGCTCACCAGCGGGGGGGTCTGGGACCCAGTACTTC.

The chain has TRBV5-1 and TRBJ1-4; D is unclear. Trimming left V 0 bases short and J 11 bases short, with 8 bases between. The CDR3 runs 12 residues. Germline loops: CDR1 SGHRS, CDR2 YFSETQ. CDR3 nucleotides: TGCGCCAGCAGCTTGGAAGGGAGGAAACTGTTTTTT. This gives the protein CASSLEGRKLFF.

CDR3: CASSPQGLTNEKLFF. The CDR3 nucleotides read TGTGCCAGCAGCCCGCAGGGGTTAACTAATGAAAAACTGTTTTTT. The chain carries TRBV7-2 and TRBJ1-4; tentatively, D is TRBD1 (6 bases). V was trimmed by 5 bases and J by 1 base, leaving 11 bases between them. The CDR3 loop spans 15 amino acids. Germline V CDR1 and CDR2: SGHTA, FQGNSA.

V is TRBV5-6 and J is TRBJ2-3; 8 bases are shared with TRBD1. Germline values: CDR1 SGHDT, CDR2 YYEEEE. The ends lost 3 bases at V and 2 bases at J; junction bases unmatched: 8. The CDR3 is 16 residues long. The CDR3, as DNA: TGTGCCAGCAGCTGGGGGACAGGAGAATACACAGATACGCAGTATTTT. Amino acids: CASSWGTGEYTDTQYF.

DNA for the CDR3: TGCAGCGTTGTTGGGGGACAGAACACTGAAGCTTTCTTT. Translation: CSVVGGQNTEAFF. The gene calls are TRBV29-1 and TRBJ1-1; D may be TRBD1 (6 bases). V was shortened by 4 bases and J by 1 base, with 10 bases between the two germline ends. CDR1 and CDR2 (germline): SQVTM, ANQGSEA. This CDR3 spans 13 amino acids. Based on the CDR3 plus reference TRBV29-1 and TRBJ1-1, the full variable domain is SAVISQKPSRDICQRGTSLTIQCQVDSQVTMMFWYRQQPGQSLTLIATANQGSEATYESGFVIDKFPISRPNLTFSTLTVSNMSPEDSSIYLCSVVGGQNTEAFFGQGTRLTVV.

The rearrangement uses TRBV28 and TRBJ1-4; a possible D gene is TRBD1 (6 bases). The V and J ends lost 4 bases and 6 bases respectively, with 12 bases between them. The CDR3 is 14 amino acids. CDR1 is MDHEN, CDR2 SYDVKM, per germline. CDR3 protein: CASSSRAGDEKLFF. Written as DNA, the CDR3 is TGTGCCAGCAGTTCCCGGGCAGGGGATGAAAAACTGTTTTTT.

The genes are TRBV9 and TRBJ2-7; D is perhaps TRBD2 (7 bases). Germline V gene data show CDR1 as SGDLS and CDR2 as YYNGEE. V was shortened by 2 bases and J by 2 bases, with 14 bases between the two germline ends. The CDR3 is 15 residues long. The DNA for the CDR3 is TGTGCCAGCAGCGTTTTGGGGGGGGCCGCCTACGAGCAGTACTTC. The encoded protein is CASSVLGGAAYEQYF.

V and J are TRBV11-3 and TRBJ1-4; D gene ambiguous. Germline V gives CDR1 SGHNT, CDR2 YENEEA. The CDR3 spans 16 residues. With 5 bases removed from V and 0 bases from J, the gap between germline ends came to 13 bases. CDR3 DNA: TGTGCCAGCAGCCCCGGAAATGAGGCAACTAATGAAAAACTGTTTTTT. This codes for CASSPGNEATNEKLFF.

The chain has TRBV5-1 and TRBJ1-2, with 7 bases fitting TRBD1. In germline, CDR1 is SGHRS, CDR2 YFSETQ. The CDR3 has 16 residues. With 4 bases clipped from V and 3 bases from J, the junction kept 12 bases outside the gene matches. Written as DNA, the CDR3 is TGCGCCAGCAGCCAGGGGGGTCCGGGTAATCACTATGGCTACACCTTC. This codes for CASSQGGPGNHYGYTF.

J is TRBJ2-3 and V is TRBV10-3, with 9 bases that match TRBD1. Unmatched junction bases numbered 1, after V lost 3 bases and J lost 0 bases. This CDR3 has 15 amino acids. Germline CDR1 ENHRY, CDR2 SYGVKD. This CDR3 reads CAISDGTGSTDTQYF. As DNA, the CDR3 is TGTGCCATCAGTGACGGGACAGGGAGCACAGATACGCAGTATTTT.

The CDR3 reads CASSETGTGVEQYF. The CDR3 nucleotides are TGTGCCAGCAGTGAGACCGGGACAGGGGTCGAGCAGTACTTC. J is TRBJ2-7 and V is TRBV2; TRBD1 aligns across 10 bases. The germline V gene encodes CDR1 SNHLY and CDR2 FYNNEI. Unmatched junction bases numbered 5, after V lost 3 bases and J lost 6 bases. The CDR3 has 14 residues.